This T cell receptor (beta chain) was recovered during a study of blood T cell repertoires in COVID-19. Background on the study: The samples span acute and convalescent COVID-19 from the United States, Italy and Spain. Sources were T cells, B-cell-depleted T cells, or PBMCs; the material itself was cDNA or gDNA.

The CDR3 loop spans 15 amino acids. Germline CDR1 is SGHTA and CDR2 is FQGNSA. Trimming pared 6 bases from V and 1 base from J, leaving 12 bases between. Authors' methods: Amplification from reference gene primers served as the basis for estimated nucleated cell counts. Generated by immunoSEQ multiplex PCR, the TCRdb table keeps only in-frame clones and is missing some. The D gene and trimming were derived from the DNA, and the V and J assignments and clone size from that table. Among about 55,000 clones listed, 85% to 90% were seen once. The sample was peripheral blood. This receptor was obtained from a man between 65 and 79 years old with acute or convalescent COVID-19. The gene calls are TRBV7-2 and TRBJ2-2, with D possibly being TRBD1 (5 bases). CDR3 sequence: CASRLQAQNTGELFF. For the CDR3, the DNA is TGTGCCAGCAGATTACAGGCTCAGAACACCGGGGAGCTGTTTTTT.